Below are 5 T cell receptor beta chains sequenced from a single sample in a study of blood T cell repertoires in COVID-19. Sequenced by immunoSEQ multiplex PCR; TCRdb stores in-frame clones only, minus some. The sample holds 250,000 or so clones, around 80% seen once. Sequencing was done on a sample of peripheral blood. These receptors were obtained from a woman over 75 with acute or convalescent COVID-19.

This clone was observed a single time. The genes are TRBV29-1 and TRBJ2-7; D is undetermined. Germline V gene sequence: CDR1 SQVTM, CDR2 ANQGSEA. There are 13 residues in the CDR3. V was pared by 7 bases and J by 2 bases, with 15 bases between. DNA for the CDR3: TGCAGCGGCGAACCCCAGGTTCCCTACGAGCAGTACTTC. Translated: CSGEPQVPYEQYF.

This rearrangement joins TRBV3-1 (or the pseudogene TRBV3-2) to TRBJ1-5; TRBD1 aligns across 7 bases. CDR1 and CDR2 from the germline V gene are LGHDT and YNNKEL (reference sequence). This CDR3 spans 16 amino acids. With 5 bases clipped from V and 0 bases from J, the junction kept 7 bases outside the gene matches. The CDR3 DNA is TGTGCCAGCAGCACCCAGGGGGGCTATAGCAATCAGCCCCAGCATTTT. This encodes CASSTQGGYSNQPQHF.

This clone has ten or more counts. Relative to the germline gene, one junction end is altered; a read error may explain this. The chain recombines TRBV6-1 with TRBJ2-7; D not resolved. The CDR3 consists of 14 residues. Germline CDR1 is MNHNS and CDR2 is SASEGT. This chain's CDR3 is CASSEGPWPAERYF. CDR3 sequence (DNA): TGTGCCAGCAGTGAAGGGCCCTGGCCAGCCGAGCGGTACTTC.

V gene TRBV5-4 combines with J gene TRBJ2-6; no firm D call. CDR1 and CDR2 from the germline V gene are SGHNT and YYREEE (reference sequence). This CDR3 is built from 14 residues. Trimming took 4 bases from V and 0 from J, leaving 5 bases between them. CDR3 sequence: CASSLYSGANVLTF. In DNA, the CDR3 is TGTGCCAGCAGCCTATACTCTGGGGCCAACGTCCTGACTTTC. The full variable domain, in which reference TRBV5-4 and TRBJ2-6 provide the parts outside the CDR3, is ETGVTQSPTHLIKTRGQQVTLRCSSQSGHNTVSWYQQALGQGPQFIFQYYREEENGRGNFPPRFSGLQFPNYSSELNVNALELDDSALYLCASSLYSGANVLTFGAGSRLTVL.

This chain uses TRBV6-5 with TRBJ1-2, with TRBD1 matching 12 bases. The CDR3 length is 15 residues. Germline V lookup: CDR1 MNHEY, CDR2 SVGAGI. V gave up 4 bases and J gave up 3 bases; unmatched junction bases: 3. In DNA, the CDR3 is TGTGCCAGCAGTTCCGGGACAGGGGGCGACTATGGCTACACCTTC. Its protein product is CASSSGTGGDYGYTF.